This TCR beta chain was identified in a study of T cells after yellow fever vaccination. Study conclusions and caveats: Secondary responses were weaker yet peaked faster, day 5 versus 15.

In making TCR cDNA, 5'RACE template switching added a universal primer site and UMIs to it. Each CDR3 protein is one row after TCRdb ran MiXCR on the 5' RACE reads. The sample carries over 15,000 distinct CDR3 sequences, around 4% recorded once. Germline V gives CDR1 SGHTA, CDR2 FQGNSA. This CDR3 region has 15 residues. The V end lost 4 bases, the J end lost 9 bases, and 19 bases lay between the germline ends. This clonotype has ten or more counts. Source: PBMCs, either bulk or a sorted T-cell subset (CD4+, CD8+, memory, or dextramer-sorted; not recorded which), taken 15 days after the yellow fever booster vaccination. This rearrangement joins TRBV7-2 to TRBJ2-1, with a weak D call TRBD1 (5 bases). The clonotype originates from a young man who received the YFV17D yellow fever vaccine. CDR3 protein: CASSSFGAVGVEQFF. CDR3 bases: TGTGCCAGCAGCTCCTTTGGGGCTGTAGGTGTTGAGCAGTTCTTC. The complete variable domain, with remaining parts taken from reference TRBV7-2 and TRBJ2-1, reads GAGVSQSPSNKVTEKGKDVELRCDPISGHTALYWYRQSLGQGLEFLIYFQGNSAPDKSGLPSDRFSAERTGGSVSTLTIQRTQQEDSAVYLCASSSFGAVGVEQFFGPGTRLTVL.